These 24 T cell receptor beta chains came from one sample sequenced in a study of identical twins. TCRdb redid the calling of the 5' RACE reads with MiXCR, one entry per CDR3 protein. The table includes 540,000 or so distinct CDR3 sequences, around 24% detected once. The sample was also linked to a second study, of yellow fever vaccine responses in identical twins.

The material sequenced was CD4+ T cells sorted from blood. These receptors all come from a woman between 18 and 30 years old in good health.

This clonotype appeared a few times. The chain carries TRBV5-1 and TRBJ2-1, with D possibly being TRBD2 (6 bases). V was pared by 4 bases and J by 6 bases, with 17 bases between. Per the germline V gene, CDR1 is SGHRS and CDR2 is YFSETQ. CDR3 length: 15 residues. The CDR3 DNA sequence: TGCGCCAGCAGCGGACCGGGACTCCAAACCAATGAGCAGTTCTTC. Amino acid sequence: CASSGPGLQTNEQFF.

This chain links TRBV19 with TRBJ2-2; D is possibly TRBD1 (5 bases). The CDR3 runs to 14 residues. Trimming took off 3 bases at V and 6 bases at J, with 11 bases between the two ends. Germline assignment: CDR1 LNHDA and CDR2 SQIVND (reference sequence). The CDR3 loop reads CASSILLGPGELFF. The DNA of the CDR3 is TGTGCCAGTAGTATCCTTTTGGGGCCCGGGGAGCTGTTTTTT. The whole variable domain, filled in from reference TRBV19 and TRBJ2-2, reads DGGITQSPKYLFRKEGQNVTLSCEQNLNHDAMYWYRQDPGQGLRLIYYSQIVNDFQKGDIAEGYSVSREKKESFPLTVTSAQKNPTAFYLCASSILLGPGELFFGEGSRLTVL.

This clonotype was seen only a few times. The V and J genes are TRBV20-1 and TRBJ1-4; possible D gene TRBD1, 6 bases. The CDR3 spans 14 residues. Germline V lookup: CDR1 DFQATT, CDR2 SNEGSKA (reference sequence). Deletions cut 5 bases from V and 6 bases from J, with 16 bases between. The CDR3 reads CSAWDTESDEKLFF. The CDR3 DNA follows: TGCAGTGCTTGGGACACAGAATCAGATGAAAAACTGTTTTTT.

This clonotype was picked up a small number of times. DNA of the CDR3: TGTGCCAGCAGTGGACAGGGGGCTAGATACGAGCAGTACTTC. It is translated as CASSGQGARYEQYF. The chain links TRBV2 to TRBJ2-7, with 10 bases identical to TRBD1. Trimming took 4 bases from V and 4 from J; bases not matched to a gene: 4. The CDR3 loop spans 14 amino acids. The germline gives CDR1 SNHLY, CDR2 FYNNEI.

The table lists this clonotype with a count of one. J is TRBJ2-5 and V is TRBV7-9, with D hard to call. From germline, CDR1 is SEHNR and CDR2 FQNEAQ (reference sequence). The CDR3 runs 15 residues. Trimming took 2 bases from V and 4 from J, leaving 14 bases between them. DNA of the CDR3: TGTGCCAGCAGCTTAAACCCCGGCAGGAGAGAGACCCAGTACTTC. It is translated as CASSLNPGRRETQYF. Combining the CDR3 with reference TRBV7-9 and TRBJ2-5 gives the whole variable domain DTGVSQNPRHKITKRGQNVTFRCDPISEHNRLYWYRQTLGQGPEFLTYFQNEAQLEKSRLLSDRFSAERPKGSFSTLEIQRTEQGDSAMYLCASSLNPGRRETQYFGPGTRLLVL.

The V call is TRBV18, the J call TRBJ2-1; TRBD2 matches 10 bases. CDR1 is KGHSH, CDR2 LQKENI, per germline. V was clipped by 5 bases and J by 7 bases; unmatched bases: 11. CDR3 length equals 16 residues. CDR3 sequence reads: CASSYAPAGGQNEQFF. The CDR3 bases are TGTGCCAGCTCATACGCCCCAGCGGGGGGGCAGAATGAGCAGTTCTTC.

This clonotype was recorded at least ten times. The V call is TRBV11-2, the J call TRBJ1-5; 9 bases match TRBD1. V lost 1 base and J lost 12; bases outside the gene matches: 10. Germline V gene lookup returns CDR1 SGHAT and CDR2 FQNNGV. The CDR3 consists of 15 residues. Written as DNA, the CDR3 is TGTGCCAGCAGCTTAGGTGGGACAGGGCTTCATCTCCAGCATTTT. Residues: CASSLGGTGLHLQHF.

This chain links TRBV12-3 or TRBV12-4 with TRBJ2-7; D call uncertain. This CDR3 spans 12 amino acids. Deletions cut 10 bases from V and 3 bases from J, with 13 bases between. CDR3 bases: TGTGCCAACCATTCGGTACTCTACGAGCAGTACTTC. Encoded protein: CANHSVLYEQYF.

This clonotype was counted a few times. The chain is built from TRBV7-2 and TRBJ2-1; 11 bases fit TRBD2. The CDR3 totals 16 residues. With V trimmed by 2 bases and J by 7 bases, 7 bases remained unmatched. CDR1 SGHTA and CDR2 FQGNSA come from the germline V gene. CDR3 in amino acids: CASSLWSSGGMNEQFF. Here the CDR3 DNA reads TGTGCCAGCAGCTTATGGTCTAGCGGGGGGATGAATGAGCAGTTCTTC.

CDR3: CASSPGLAGRGETQYF. CDR3 nucleotide sequence: TGTGCCAGCAGCCCGGGACTAGCGGGAAGGGGCGAGACCCAGTACTTC. The rearrangement uses TRBV5-5 and TRBJ2-5; 13 bases are a match to TRBD2. The CDR3 covers 16 residues. J gave up 5 bases and V 4 bases, and 8 bases lay outside the gene matches. Looked up from germline, CDR1 is SGHKS and CDR2 is YYEKEE (reference sequence).

V is TRBV19 and J is TRBJ2-1, with D possibly being TRBD1 (5 bases). CDR1 is LNHDA, CDR2 SQIVND, per germline (reference sequence). Trimming left V 0 bases short and J 0 bases short, with 9 bases between. The CDR3 contains 16 residues. CDR3 sequence (DNA): TGTGCCAGTAGTATAGAACAGGCCCGCTCCTACAATGAGCAGTTCTTC. This translates into CASSIEQARSYNEQFF. Full variable domain (outside the CDR3, taken from reference TRBV19 and TRBJ2-1): DGGITQSPKYLFRKEGQNVTLSCEQNLNHDAMYWYRQDPGQGLRLIYYSQIVNDFQKGDIAEGYSVSREKKESFPLTVTSAQKNPTAFYLCASSIEQARSYNEQFFGPGTRLTVL.

In its sample, this clonotype was seen a few times. V usage is TRBV12-3 or TRBV12-4 and J usage is TRBJ2-1, with D tentatively TRBD2 (6 bases). V lost 6 bases to trimming and J lost 2 bases, with 14 bases between them. CDR3 length: 15 residues. In nucleotides, the CDR3 is TGTGCCAGCAGCCTGGGGGACTTACCCTACAATGAGCAGTTCTTC. As protein: CASSLGDLPYNEQFF.

This clonotype was counted many times. The rearrangement uses TRBV12-3 or TRBV12-4 and TRBJ2-5, with 12 bases matching TRBD1. With 8 bases clipped from V and 1 base from J, the junction kept 5 bases outside the gene matches. The CDR3 is 15 amino acids. The DNA of the CDR3 is TGTGCCAGCTGCCCGGGACAGGGGGCCCAAGAGACCCAGTACTTC. This translates into CASCPGQGAQETQYF.

The rearrangement uses TRBV25-1 and TRBJ2-3; tentative D call: TRBD2 (6 bases). CDR1 is MGHDK, CDR2 SYGVNS, per germline. V was trimmed by 5 bases and J by 2 bases, leaving 35 bases between them. This CDR3 comprises 22 residues. CDR3 bases: TGTGCCAGCAGTCTCCTGGGGGGTCGGGACTCCTTAATTTCTACCATCACAGATACGCAGTATTTT. Its protein product is CASSLLGGRDSLISTITDTQYF.

This chain uses TRBV5-1 with TRBJ2-7; D might be TRBD1 (6 bases). CDR1 and CDR2 from the germline V gene are SGHRS and YFSETQ. Trimming cost V 3 bases and J 3 bases, with 19 bases left between them. The CDR3 runs 16 residues. This chain's CDR3 is CASSSSGASRNYEQYF. The CDR3 bases are TGCGCCAGCAGCTCCTCAGGGGCCTCGAGGAACTACGAGCAGTACTTC.

This clonotype was counted a few times. The rearrangement joins TRBV28 to TRBJ2-1, with 7 bases identical to TRBD1. Germline V gives CDR1 MDHEN, CDR2 SYDVKM. V shed 5 bases, J shed 6 bases, and the junction held 13 bases outside the gene matches. CDR3 length: 16 residues. The CDR3 sequence is CASSPLGTDGANEQFF. The CDR3, as DNA: TGTGCCAGCAGTCCCCTGGGGACAGACGGGGCCAATGAGCAGTTCTTC.

CDR3 nucleotide sequence: TGCAGCGTCCGTTTGTGGGCGGGAGATTTGGATACGCAGTATTTT. Translating it yields CSVRLWAGDLDTQYF. V gene TRBV29-1 combines with J gene TRBJ2-3; TRBD2 aligns across 7 bases. Trimming took 6 bases from V and 6 from J; bases not matched to a gene: 15. CDR1 and CDR2 from the germline V gene are SQVTM and ANQGSEA. The CDR3 has 15 residues.

The gene calls are TRBV10-3 and TRBJ2-1, with D tentatively TRBD2 (6 bases). Between the trimmed V and J ends, which lost 6 bases and 0 bases, there was a span of 15 bases. The CDR3 sequence is 16 residues long. Germline V CDR1 and CDR2: ENHRY, SYGVKD. CDR3 loop: CAISETGGNSYNEQFF. CDR3 nucleotides: TGTGCCATCAGCGAAACCGGGGGTAACTCCTACAATGAGCAGTTCTTC.

This clonotype came up a few times. The chain has TRBV3-1 and TRBJ2-7; D possibly corresponds to TRBD1 (5 bases). The CDR3 extends over 16 amino acids. V lost 1 base, J lost 3 bases, and 16 bases lay in between. The germline V gene encodes CDR1 LGHDT and CDR2 YNNKEL (reference sequence). Here the CDR3 DNA reads TGTGCCAGCAGCCAAGCGGACAAGAACTTTCTCTACGAGCAGTACTTC. Its protein product is CASSQADKNFLYEQYF.

This clonotype was seen a handful of times. The genes are TRBV7-3 and TRBJ2-7; D is unclear. Trimming removed 5 bases at V and 3 bases at J, with 11 bases between. This CDR3 is built from 13 residues. Germline CDR1 and CDR2: SGHTA and FQGTGA. The CDR3 reads CASSLGPVYEQYF. Written as DNA, the CDR3 is TGTGCCAGCAGCCTAGGACCGGTCTACGAGCAGTACTTC.

The CDR3: CASSPWLGPSGANVLTF. CDR3 sequence (DNA): TGTGCCAGCAGCCCTTGGTTGGGCCCCTCTGGGGCCAACGTCCTGACTTTC. The V gene is TRBV7-9, the J gene TRBJ2-6; unclear D gene. Between the trimmed V and J ends, which lost 5 bases and 0 bases, there was a span of 14 bases. There are 17 residues in the CDR3. Germline V gene data show CDR1 as SEHNR and CDR2 as FQNEAQ (reference sequence). Complete variable domain (other parts from reference TRBV7-9 and TRBJ2-6): DTGVSQNPRHKITKRGQNVTFRCDPISEHNRLYWYRQTLGQGPEFLTYFQNEAQLEKSRLLSDRFSAERPKGSFSTLEIQRTEQGDSAMYLCASSPWLGPSGANVLTFGAGSRLTVL.

The rearrangement uses TRBV2 and TRBJ2-1; 9 bases are a match to TRBD2. CDR1 SNHLY and CDR2 FYNNEI come from the germline V gene. This CDR3 is 15 amino acids long. Germline trimming cut 11 bases from V and 3 bases from J; bases unmatched to any gene: 11. CDR3 residues: CAGAVAGGLYNEQFF. The DNA of the CDR3 is TGTGCCGGAGCTGTCGCGGGAGGGCTCTACAATGAGCAGTTCTTC. The full variable domain, completed using reference TRBV2 and TRBJ2-1, is EPEVTQTPSHQVTQMGQEVILRCVPISNHLYFYWYRQILGQKVEFLVSFYNNEISEKSEIFDDQFSVERPDGSNFTLKIRSTKLEDSAMYFCAGAVAGGLYNEQFFGPGTRLTVL.

Notes on this clonotype: One junction end disagrees with the germline gene, perhaps due to a read error. The rearrangement uses TRBV28 and TRBJ2-3; D perhaps matches TRBD2 (5 bases). Per the germline V gene, CDR1 is MDHEN and CDR2 is SYDVKM. This CDR3 has 16 residues. The CDR3 region is CSSRALPDWMIDTQYF. CDR3 bases: TGTTCCAGCAGAGCCCTCCCGGACTGGATGATAGATACGCAGTATTTT.

This clonotype was found a few times. The chain couples TRBV7-2 to TRBJ2-2, with TRBD1 identical over 9 bases. Germline V gives CDR1 SGHTA, CDR2 FQGNSA. The CDR3 extends over 15 amino acids. The V segment lost 4 bases and the J segment 7 bases; nucleotides outside the gene matches: 7. This CDR3 reads CASSSGQGQSGELFF. In DNA form, the CDR3 reads TGTGCCAGCAGCTCGGGACAGGGTCAGAGCGGGGAGCTGTTTTTT. Based on the CDR3 plus reference TRBV7-2 and TRBJ2-2, the full variable domain is GAGVSQSPSNKVTEKGKDVELRCDPISGHTALYWYRQSLGQGLEFLIYFQGNSAPDKSGLPSDRFSAERTGGSVSTLTIQRTQQEDSAVYLCASSSGQGQSGELFFGEGSRLTVL.